This T cell receptor beta chain is drawn from a study of siplizumab effects on memory and regulatory T cells. Trimming removed 2 bases at V and 11 bases at J, with 9 bases between. Germline-derived CDR1 and CDR2 are LNHDA and SQIVND (reference sequence). The CDR3 contains 11 residues. This table comes from immunoSEQ multiplex PCR, and its TCRdb copy is limited to in-frame clones, with some not included. The table records roughly 10,000 clones, around 42% of them present only once. The authors cocultured the mixed lymphocyte reaction cells at 37 degrees C for about six days. Turning to this clone: What it binds is unknown.

The clonotype comes from a human donor in good health; the cells came from an allogeneic mixed lymphocyte reaction. This rearrangement joins TRBV19 to TRBJ1-1; D possibly corresponds to TRBD1 (5 bases). The sequencing input was CFSE-low (dividing) CD8+ T cells sorted from an allogeneic mixed lymphocyte reaction. The CDR3 protein is CASSISGDAFF. For the CDR3, the DNA is TGTGCCAGTAGTATATCCGGGGACGCTTTCTTT.